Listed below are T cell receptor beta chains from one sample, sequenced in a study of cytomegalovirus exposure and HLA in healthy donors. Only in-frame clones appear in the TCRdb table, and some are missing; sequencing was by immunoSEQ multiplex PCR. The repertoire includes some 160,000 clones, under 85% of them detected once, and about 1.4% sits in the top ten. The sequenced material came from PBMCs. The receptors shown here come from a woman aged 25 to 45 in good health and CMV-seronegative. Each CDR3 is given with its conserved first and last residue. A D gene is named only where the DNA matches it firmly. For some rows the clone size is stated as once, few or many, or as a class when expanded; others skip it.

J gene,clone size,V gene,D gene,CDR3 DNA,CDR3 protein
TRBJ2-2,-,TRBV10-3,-,TGTGCCACCGAAGGATCAGGGGTAATTGGCACCGGGGAGCTGTTTTTT,CATEGSGVIGTGELFF
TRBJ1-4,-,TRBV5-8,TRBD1,TGTGCCAGCAGCTTGGGACAGGGGAGCGAAAAACTGTTTTTT,CASSLGQGSEKLFF
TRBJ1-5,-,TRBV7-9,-,TGTTCCAGCAGCTTCGAGACAGGTCCTTACCAGCCCCAGCATTTT,CSSSFETGPYQPQHF
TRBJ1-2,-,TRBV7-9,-,TGTGCCAGCAGCCCCGGGGAGACCTATGGCTACACCTTC,CASSPGETYGYTF
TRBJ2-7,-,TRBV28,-,TGTGCCAGCAGTTTATCGTCAGGAACAGTCGAGCAGTACTTC,CASSLSSGTVEQYF
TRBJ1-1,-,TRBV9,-,TGTGCCAGCAGCGCATCGACGGGGAACACTGAAGCTTTCTTT,CASSASTGNTEAFF
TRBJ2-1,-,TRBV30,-,TGTGCCGGACCGGGAATTTACAATGAGCAGTTCTTC,CAGPGIYNEQFF
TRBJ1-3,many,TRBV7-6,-,TGTGCCAGCAGCCCTCCGTTGGGGCCCAGTGGAAACACCATATATTTT,CASSPPLGPSGNTIYF
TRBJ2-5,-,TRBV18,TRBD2,TGTGCCAGCTCACCCCTCCTCGCGGGGGGGTACCAAGAGACCCAGTACTTC,CASSPLLAGGYQETQYF
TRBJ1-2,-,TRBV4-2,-,TGTGCCAGCAGCCAGAGCCCCGATGTCTATGGCTACACCTTC,CASSQSPDVYGYTF
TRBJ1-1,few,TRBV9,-,TGTGCCAGCAGCGTCGGGGGCACTGAAGCTTTCTTT,CASSVGGTEAFF
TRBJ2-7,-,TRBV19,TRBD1,TGTGCCAGTAGTCGACAGGGAGCCTACGAGCAGTACTTC,CASSRQGAYEQYF
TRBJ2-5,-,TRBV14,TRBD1,TGTGCCAGCAGCCCGGCGGGACAGGGGATGGAGCAGTACTTC,CASSPAGQGMEQYF
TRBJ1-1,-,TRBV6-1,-,TGTGCCAGCAGCCCCGGGTGGAGCACTGAAGCTTTCTTT,CASSPGWSTEAFF
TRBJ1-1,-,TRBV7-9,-,TGTGCCAGCCCTCTCGGGTTGGACACTGAAGCTTTCTTT,CASPLGLDTEAFF
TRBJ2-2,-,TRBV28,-,TGTGCCAGCAGAAAGACCGGGTCCGGGGAGCTGTTTTTT,CASRKTGSGELFF
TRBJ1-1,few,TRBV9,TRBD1,TGTGCCAGCGGACAGGGAAATTCTGAAGCTTTCTTT,CASGQGNSEAFF
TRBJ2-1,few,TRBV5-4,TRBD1,TGTGCCAGCAGCAAAGACAGGGGCACCTACAATGAGCAGTTCTTC,CASSKDRGTYNEQFF
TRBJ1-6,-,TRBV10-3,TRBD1,TGTGCCATCAGTGCTGCAGGGGGCGATAATTCACCCCTCCACTTT,CAISAAGGDNSPLHF
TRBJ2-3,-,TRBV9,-,TGTGCCAGCAGCGTAACTAGTAAGGCAGATACGCAGTATTTT,CASSVTSKADTQYF
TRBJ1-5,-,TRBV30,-,TGTGCCTGGAGGGCAGGGGAGGGTCAGCCCCAGCATTTT,CAWRAGEGQPQHF
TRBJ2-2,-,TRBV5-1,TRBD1,TGCGCCACCTCGGGACAGGGGGCGACGACCGGGGAGCTGTTTTTT,CATSGQGATTGELFF
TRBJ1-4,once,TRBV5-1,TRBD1,TGCGCCAGCAGATTGGGGGACAGGGGTAATGAAAAACTGTTTTTT,CASRLGDRGNEKLFF
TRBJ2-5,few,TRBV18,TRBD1,TGTGCCAGCTCACCACGGCAGGGGGCTTCGGAGACCCAGTACTTC,CASSPRQGASETQYF
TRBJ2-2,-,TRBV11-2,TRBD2,TGTGCCAGCAGCCCCCTAGCGGGGGGGCGAACCGGGGAGCTGTTTTTT,CASSPLAGGRTGELFF
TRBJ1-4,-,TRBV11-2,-,TGTGCCAGCAGCTTGGGGCTCTCTGCAACTAATGAAAAACTGTTTTTT,CASSLGLSATNEKLFF
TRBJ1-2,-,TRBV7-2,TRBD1,TGTGCCAGCAGCTTAGAGGGGACAGGGATGGTTGGCTACACCTTC,CASSLEGTGMVGYTF
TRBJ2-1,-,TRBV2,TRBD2,TGTGCCAGCACTCTAACTGGGGGGGTAGGTTTCCATGAGCAGTTCTTC,CASTLTGGVGFHEQFF
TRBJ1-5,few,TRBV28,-,TGTGCCAGCCAACAGCCTTCCACAGGGAATCAGCCCCAGCATTTT,CASQQPSTGNQPQHF
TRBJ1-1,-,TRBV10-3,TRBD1,TGTGCCATCAGTGCACCCGACAGGGGGAACACTGAAGCTTTCTTT,CAISAPDRGNTEAFF
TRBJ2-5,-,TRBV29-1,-,TGCAGCGTTGTCATCGGGGGATGGGAGACCCAGTACTTC,CSVVIGGWETQYF
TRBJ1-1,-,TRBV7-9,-,TGTGCCAGCAGCTTGGACAGCGGACGGACTGAAGCTTTCTTT,CASSLDSGRTEAFF
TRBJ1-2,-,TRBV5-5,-,TGTGCCAGCAGCTTGGATGGCTCCGTCTATGGCTACACCTTC,CASSLDGSVYGYTF
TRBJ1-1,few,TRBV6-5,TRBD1,TGTGCCAGCAGTTACGGTATGACAGGGGGGAGTGAAGCTTTCTTT,CASSYGMTGGSEAFF
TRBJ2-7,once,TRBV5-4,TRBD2,TGTGCCAGCACCGGGAGGGGGTCCTACGAGCAGTACTTC,CASTGRGSYEQYF
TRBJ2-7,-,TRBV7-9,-,TGTGCCAGCAGCTCCTACAGCTACGAGCAGTACTTC,CASSSYSYEQYF
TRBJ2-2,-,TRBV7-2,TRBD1,TGTGCCAGCAGGCAGGGGGCCGGGGAGCTGTTTTTT,CASRQGAGELFF
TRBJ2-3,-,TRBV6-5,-,TGTGCCAGCAGTTACGCGGGACGAGGCGATACGCAGTATTTT,CASSYAGRGDTQYF
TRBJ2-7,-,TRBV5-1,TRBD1,TGCGCCAGCTCGACGGCCCAGGGGGCTGGTGAGCAGTACTTC,CASSTAQGAGEQYF
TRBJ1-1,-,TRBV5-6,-,TGTGCCAGCAACACTCCCCTCGCGGGTTCTGAAGCTTTCTTT,CASNTPLAGSEAFF
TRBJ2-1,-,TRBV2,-,TGTGCCAGCAGGCAGGGAAGGGCAGAAGTCAATGAGCAGTTCTTC,CASRQGRAEVNEQFF
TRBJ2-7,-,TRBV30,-,TGTGCCTGGAGTGGAGCCTCCTACGAGCAGTACTTC,CAWSGASYEQYF
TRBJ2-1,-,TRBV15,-,TGTGCCACCAGCAGTGGTGCTGGACTTGGAAATGAGCAGTTCTTC,CATSSGAGLGNEQFF
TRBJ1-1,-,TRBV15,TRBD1,TGTGCCACCAGCAGAGATCAGGGGGCAGGGAGCACTGAAGCTTTCTTT,CATSRDQGAGSTEAFF
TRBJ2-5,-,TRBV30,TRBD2,TGTGCCTGGAGTGTCGGGCTAGCGGCAGTCCAAGAGACCCAGTACTTC,CAWSVGLAAVQETQYF
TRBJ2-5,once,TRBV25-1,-,TGTGCCAGCAGGCGGGGTGCCCAAGAGACCCAGTACTTC,CASRRGAQETQYF
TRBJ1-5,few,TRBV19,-,TGTGCCAGTAGTTCGCCCCCGGGATTGTTGTACAGGGAAGAAGATCAGCCCCAGCATTTT,CASSSPPGLLYREEDQPQHF
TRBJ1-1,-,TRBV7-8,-,TGTGCCAGCAGCTTTCGTGATCCGAGGGCAGGCACTGAAGCTTTCTTT,CASSFRDPRAGTEAFF
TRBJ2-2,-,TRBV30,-,TGTGCCTGGACTGGCAGGGGGGCCGGGGAGCTGTTTTTT,CAWTGRGAGELFF
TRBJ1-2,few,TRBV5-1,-,TGCGCCAGCAGCCGGACTGGCAGTAGATATGGCTACACCTTC,CASSRTGSRYGYTF
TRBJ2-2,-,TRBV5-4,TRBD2,TGTGCCAGCAGCAGGGGGACTAGCGGGGGGGCCCCCGGGGAGCTGTTTTTT,CASSRGTSGGAPGELFF
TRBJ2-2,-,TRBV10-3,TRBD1,TGTGCCACCGGGACAGCGAACACCGGGGAGCTGTTTTTT,CATGTANTGELFF
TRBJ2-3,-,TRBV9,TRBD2,TGTGCCAGCAGCCTTAGCGGGGGCGCAGATACGCAGTATTTT,CASSLSGGADTQYF
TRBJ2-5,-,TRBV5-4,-,TGTGCCAGCAGCTTGGCGGGGCCGGAGGGAGAGACCCAGTACTTC,CASSLAGPEGETQYF
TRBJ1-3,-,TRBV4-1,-,TGCGCCAGCAGCCACCCTGGGGAGGGTTCTGGAAACACCATATATTTT,CASSHPGEGSGNTIYF
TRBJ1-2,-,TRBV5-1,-,TGCGCCAGCAGCTTGGAGCCAAACCCTTATGGCTACACCTTC,CASSLEPNPYGYTF
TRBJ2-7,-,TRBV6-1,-,TGTGCCAGCAGTGAAGCGCGTGGGCCAACCTACGAGCAGTACTTC,CASSEARGPTYEQYF